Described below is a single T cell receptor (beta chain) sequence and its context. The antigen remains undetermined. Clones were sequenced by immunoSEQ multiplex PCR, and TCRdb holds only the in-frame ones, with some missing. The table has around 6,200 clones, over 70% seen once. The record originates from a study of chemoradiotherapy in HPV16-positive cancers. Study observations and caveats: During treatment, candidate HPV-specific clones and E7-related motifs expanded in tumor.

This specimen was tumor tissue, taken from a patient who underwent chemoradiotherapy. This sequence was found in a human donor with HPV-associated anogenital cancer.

The CDR3 sequence is CASITGTGGQPQHF. The DNA for the CDR3 is TGTGCCAGCATCACCGGGACAGGGGGACAGCCCCAGCATTTT. The rearrangement joins TRBV6-1 to TRBJ1-5; 11 bases fit TRBD1. The germline gives CDR1 MNHNS, CDR2 SASEGT. V lost 7 bases, J lost 7 bases, and 6 bases stayed unmatched. The CDR3 length is 14 residues.